The next 27 T cell receptor beta chains were all read from a single sample in a study of blood T cells in healthy people across ages. A J-beta primer mix and a sample-barcoded 5' primer were used in a second PCR of about 7 to 12 cycles. A single record per CDR3 protein comes from TCRdb applying MiXCR to the 5' RACE reads. Among approximately 320,000 distinct CDR3 sequences listed, roughly 26% were seen once. Sequencing used blood. These receptors originate from a woman in her sixties or seventies in good health.

This clonotype appeared a few times. The chain has TRBV10-3 and TRBJ1-5, with 7 bases fitting TRBD1. Unmatched junction bases numbered 10, after V lost 10 bases and J lost 1 base. The germline CDR1 and CDR2 sequences are ENHRY and SYGVKD. This CDR3 comprises 15 residues. The CDR3: CATKQGTESNQPQHF. CDR3 DNA sequence: TGTGCCACCAAACAGGGGACGGAGAGCAATCAGCCCCAGCATTTT.

V is TRBV20-1 and J is TRBJ2-5, with 7 bases identical to TRBD1. With the DNA end fitting TRBJ2-7 better, the J assignment may be wrong. Per germline, CDR1 DFQATT and CDR2 SNEGSKA (reference sequence). The CDR3 length is 13 residues. In DNA, the CDR3 is TGCAGTGCGCCCGGGGACAGACCCTACGAGCAGTACTTC. It specifies CSAPGDRPYEQYF.

This clonotype was observed a handful of times. The chain employs TRBV9 and TRBJ1-1, with D possibly TRBD1 on 6 matching bases. The germline V gene encodes CDR1 SGDLS and CDR2 YYNGEE. This CDR3 is 15 amino acids long. The V gene lost 3 bases and the J gene lost 5 bases, with 17 bases spanning the gap. The CDR3 DNA reads as TGTGCCAGCAGCGAATCACAGGGAGGAGGGACTGAAGCTTTCTTT. Translated, it gives CASSESQGGGTEAFF.

The V call is TRBV14, the J call TRBJ2-7, with D tentatively TRBD1 (5 bases). Trimming shortened V by 2 bases and J by 2 bases, and 13 bases separated the two germline ends. CDR3 length: 15 residues. Per germline, CDR1 SGHDN and CDR2 FVKESK. Written as DNA, the CDR3 is TGTGCCAGCAGCCAACAGCCAGGGAAAACCTACGAGCAGTACTTC. Amino acid sequence: CASSQQPGKTYEQYF. Together with reference TRBV14 and TRBJ2-7, the CDR3 gives the full variable domain: EAGVTQFPSHSVIEKGQTVTLRCDPISGHDNLYWYRRVMGKEIKFLLHFVKESKQDESGMPNNRFLAERTGGTYSTLKVQPAELEDSGVYFCASSQQPGKTYEQYFGPGTRLTVT.

This clonotype was recorded a few times. This chain uses TRBV27 with TRBJ2-7; TRBD2 might be the D (6 bases). Per the germline V gene, CDR1 is MNHEY and CDR2 is SMNVEV (reference sequence). The CDR3 runs 15 residues. Trimming shortened V by 5 bases and J by 2 bases, and 16 bases separated the two germline ends. CDR3 sequence: CASSRGTDVTYEQYF. CDR3 coding DNA: TGTGCCAGCAGTCGCGGGACCGACGTTACCTACGAGCAGTACTTC.

V and J are TRBV6-5 and TRBJ2-3, with 7 bases fitting TRBD1. Losses at the gene ends were 4 bases for V and 2 bases for J; bases not matched to a gene: 9. There are 16 residues in the CDR3. CDR1 is MNHEY, CDR2 SVGAGI, per germline. The DNA of the CDR3 is TGTGCCAGCAGTTCTTGGGACAGCGAACTCACAGATACGCAGTATTTT. Translation: CASSSWDSELTDTQYF.

The chain recombines TRBV5-1 with TRBJ2-3, with TRBD2 identical over 7 bases. Per germline, CDR1 SGHRS and CDR2 YFSETQ. The CDR3 loop spans 14 amino acids. J was trimmed by 5 bases and V by 4 bases; bases with no gene match: 7. The CDR3 loop reads CASSVAGLGDTQYF. CDR3 DNA sequence: TGCGCCAGCAGCGTAGCGGGTCTGGGAGATACGCAGTATTTT.

The chain joins TRBV20-1 to TRBJ2-7, with D possibly TRBD2 on 5 matching bases. Looked up from germline, CDR1 is DFQATT and CDR2 is SNEGSKA (reference sequence). This CDR3 spans 13 amino acids. With 1 base removed from V and 3 bases from J, the gap between germline ends came to 10 bases. CDR3 protein: CSARGLFNYEQYF. The DNA of the CDR3 is TGCAGTGCTAGAGGACTATTCAACTACGAGCAGTACTTC.

This clonotype has a count of ten or more. The genes are TRBV28 and TRBJ1-6; 12 bases agree with TRBD1. CDR1 and CDR2 from the germline V gene are MDHEN and SYDVKM. Trimming took 6 bases from V and 8 from J; bases not matched to a gene: 5. The CDR3 spans 15 residues. CDR3: CASRPGQGAYSPLHF. The CDR3 DNA reads as TGTGCCAGCAGGCCGGGACAGGGGGCTTATTCACCCCTCCACTTT.

This clonotype has ten or more counts. The chain uses TRBV5-1 and TRBJ2-5; D might be TRBD2 (5 bases). Judging by the DNA end, TRBJ2-7 fits better; the J call may be wrong. In germline, CDR1 is SGHRS, CDR2 YFSETQ. This CDR3 region has 15 residues. The CDR3: CASSTAAERPYEQYF. CDR3 sequence (DNA): TGCGCCAGCAGCACCGCAGCGGAGAGGCCCTACGAGCAGTACTTC.

The V and J genes are TRBV20-1 and TRBJ1-3; 12 bases line up with TRBD1. V shed 3 bases, J shed 0 bases, and the junction held 9 bases outside the gene matches. The CDR3 contains 18 residues. Germline loops: CDR1 DFQATT, CDR2 SNEGSKA (reference sequence). The CDR3 reads CSARAGTGGFNSGNTIYF. CDR3 in DNA: TGCAGTGCTAGGGCCGGGACAGGGGGCTTTAACTCTGGAAACACCATATATTTT.

The chain joins TRBV12-3 or TRBV12-4 to TRBJ2-3; TRBD2 is a possible D gene (5 bases). V dropped 7 bases and J dropped 2 bases, with 10 bases sitting between them. The CDR3 is 13 amino acids. CDR3 DNA: TGTGCCAGCAACGAGGGCCTCACAGATACGCAGTATTTT. Translation: CASNEGLTDTQYF.

V gene TRBV12-3 or TRBV12-4 combines with J gene TRBJ2-5; 8 positions match TRBD1. The closer fit of TRBJ2-7 to the DNA end suggests the J call may be wrong. The CDR3 has 14 amino acids. The CDR3 DNA is TGTGCCAGCAGTTTGGACAGGGAAATCAACGAGCAGTACTTC. Translation gives CASSLDREINEQYF.

This clonotype came up a few times. The chain recombines TRBV7-2 with TRBJ2-7, with D perhaps matching TRBD1 (6 bases). V was clipped by 4 bases and J by 6 bases, with 10 bases between them. The CDR3 runs 12 residues. The germline gives CDR1 SGHTA, CDR2 FQGNSA. In DNA form, the CDR3 reads TGTGCCAGCAGCTCCCCCAGGGGCGAGCAGTACTTC. Encoded protein: CASSSPRGEQYF.

The chain carries TRBV15 and TRBJ2-7, with D perhaps matching TRBD1 (5 bases). Germline CDR1 reads LNHNV; CDR2 reads YYDKDF (reference sequence). The CDR3 length is 15 residues. V dropped 0 bases and J dropped 2 bases, with 11 bases sitting between them. In nucleotides, the CDR3 is TGTGCCACCAGCAGAGACCGACAGAGTGCCTACGAGCAGTACTTC. It specifies CATSRDRQSAYEQYF.

V usage is TRBV3-1 and J usage is TRBJ1-2, with 9 bases lining up with TRBD1. This CDR3 region has 17 residues. J gave up 7 bases and V 4 bases, and 16 bases lay outside the gene matches. Germline V gives CDR1 LGHDT, CDR2 YNNKEL (reference sequence). The CDR3 nucleotides read TGTGCCAGCAGCCTCTTCACCTCGGACAGGGGATCACGTGGCTACACCTTC. Its translation: CASSLFTSDRGSRGYTF.

This clonotype was counted a few times. The V gene is TRBV7-9, the J gene TRBJ2-3, with TRBD2 matching over 9 bases. This CDR3 comprises 16 residues. CDR1 is SEHNR and CDR2 is FQNEAQ in the germline V gene (reference sequence). Trimming removed 5 bases from V and 4 bases from J; junction bases left unmatched: 10. CDR3 region: CASSPHWREGPDTQYF. As DNA, the CDR3 is TGTGCCAGCAGCCCCCACTGGCGGGAGGGCCCAGATACGCAGTATTTT.

V is TRBV28 and J is TRBJ2-1; 14 bases match TRBD2. The closer fit of TRBJ2-5 to the DNA end suggests the J call may be wrong. CDR3 length: 16 residues. Germline loops: CDR1 MDHEN, CDR2 SYDVKM. The CDR3 is CASSPGLAGGSETQYF. In DNA form, the CDR3 reads TGTGCCAGCAGTCCAGGACTAGCGGGAGGTTCTGAGACCCAGTACTTC.

The gene calls are TRBV3-1 and TRBJ2-5; tentative D call: TRBD1 (6 bases). This CDR3 spans 14 amino acids. Deletions cut 3 bases from V and 4 bases from J, with 12 bases between. Germline CDR1 reads LGHDT; CDR2 reads YNNKEL (reference sequence). CDR3 bases: TGTGCCAGCAGCCAGAGGGGGTTTGCAGAGACCCAGTACTTC. Protein sequence: CASSQRGFAETQYF.

This clonotype occurred once. The chain couples TRBV12-3 or TRBV12-4 to TRBJ2-1; 15 nucleotides match TRBD2. The CDR3 consists of 15 residues. Germline trimming cut 6 bases from V and 7 bases from J; bases unmatched to any gene: 4. The DNA of the CDR3 is TGTGCCAGCAGGATTGGACTAGCGGGAGGGAATGAGCAGTTCTTC. It codes for CASRIGLAGGNEQFF.

The chain couples TRBV20-1 to TRBJ2-5; 8 positions match TRBD2. The J call may not be correct, given that the DNA end is closer to TRBJ2-1. The CDR3 runs 14 residues. Germline V gene sequence: CDR1 DFQATT, CDR2 SNEGSKA (reference sequence). The CDR3 spells CSAISGRGDNEQFF. Written as DNA, the CDR3 is TGCAGTGCCATATCCGGGAGGGGGGACAATGAGCAGTTCTTC.

The chain uses TRBV29-1 and TRBJ2-7; TRBD1 or TRBD2 may be the D gene (5 bases each). The CDR3 totals 13 residues. The germline gives CDR1 SQVTM, CDR2 ANQGSEA. The V gene lost 5 bases and the J gene lost 2 bases, with 13 bases spanning the gap. The CDR3 is CSVTGTATYEQYF. CDR3 bases: TGCAGCGTTACCGGGACGGCCACCTACGAGCAGTACTTC.

This clonotype has more than one count but fewer than ten. The J gene is TRBJ2-5, the V gene TRBV19; D remains unclear. V was pared by 4 bases and J by 2 bases, with 8 bases between. CDR3 size: 13 residues. Germline CDR1 is LNHDA and CDR2 is SQIVND (reference sequence). The CDR3 loop is CASSRWGQETQYF. CDR3 sequence (DNA): TGTGCCAGTAGTAGGTGGGGACAAGAGACCCAGTACTTC.

V usage is TRBV20-1 and J usage is TRBJ1-1; no firm D call. CDR3 size: 11 residues. Trimming removed 1 base at V and 6 bases at J, with 6 bases between. Germline lookup yields CDR1 DFQATT and CDR2 SNEGSKA (reference sequence). The CDR3 loop reads CSARVIPEAFF. The CDR3 DNA is TGCAGTGCTAGAGTGATTCCTGAAGCTTTCTTT.

This clonotype has just a few counts. This chain joins TRBV5-1 and TRBJ2-3; maybe TRBD1 (6 bases). V lost 2 bases and J lost 2, with 12 bases in between. The CDR3 is 15 residues long. Germline CDR1 is SGHRS and CDR2 is YFSETQ. For the CDR3, the DNA is TGCGCCAGCAGCTTACAGGGTGGGGACACAGATACGCAGTATTTT. Translated: CASSLQGGDTDTQYF.

This clonotype was detected a few times. This chain connects TRBV28 to TRBJ2-7, with D perhaps TRBD2 (5 bases). Trimming left V 8 bases short and J 5 bases short, with 19 bases between. CDR1 and CDR2 from the germline V gene are MDHEN and SYDVKM. The CDR3 has 14 amino acids. The CDR3 spells CASLTAGGTNEQYF. For the CDR3, the DNA is TGTGCCAGCCTGACGGCCGGAGGAACAAACGAGCAGTACTTC.

The V gene is TRBV20-1, the J gene TRBJ2-1, with TRBD2 as a possible D gene (6 bases). The CDR3 runs 14 residues. The V and J ends lost 6 bases and 4 bases respectively, with 16 bases between them. Per the germline V gene, CDR1 is DFQATT and CDR2 is SNEGSKA (reference sequence). CDR3 nucleotides: TGCAGTGCCCAACATAGCAGCGGGTACAATGAGCAGTTCTTC. Its translation: CSAQHSSGYNEQFF.